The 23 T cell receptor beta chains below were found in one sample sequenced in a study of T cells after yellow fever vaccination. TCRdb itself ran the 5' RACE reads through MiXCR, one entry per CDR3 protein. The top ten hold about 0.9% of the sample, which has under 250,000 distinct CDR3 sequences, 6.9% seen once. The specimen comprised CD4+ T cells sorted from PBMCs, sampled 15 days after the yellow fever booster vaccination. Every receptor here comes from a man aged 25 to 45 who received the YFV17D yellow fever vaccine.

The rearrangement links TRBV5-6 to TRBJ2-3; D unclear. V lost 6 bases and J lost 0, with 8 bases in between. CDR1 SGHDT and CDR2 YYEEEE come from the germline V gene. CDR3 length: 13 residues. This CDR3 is CASNSPSTDTQYF. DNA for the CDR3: TGTGCCAGCAACTCTCCTAGCACAGATACGCAGTATTTT.

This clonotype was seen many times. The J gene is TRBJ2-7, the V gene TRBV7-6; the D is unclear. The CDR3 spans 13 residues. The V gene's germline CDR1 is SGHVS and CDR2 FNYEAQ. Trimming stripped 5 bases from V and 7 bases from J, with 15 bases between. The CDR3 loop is CASSPGPSGEQYF. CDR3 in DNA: TGTGCCAGCAGCCCAGGACCGTCGGGTGAGCAGTACTTC.

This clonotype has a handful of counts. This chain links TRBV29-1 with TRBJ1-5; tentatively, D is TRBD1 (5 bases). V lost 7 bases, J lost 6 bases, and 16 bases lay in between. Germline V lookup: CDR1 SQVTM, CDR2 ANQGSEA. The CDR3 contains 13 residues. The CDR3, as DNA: TGCAGCGCAGAGGGCAGGGAGGGTCAGCCCCAGCATTTT. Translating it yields CSAEGREGQPQHF.

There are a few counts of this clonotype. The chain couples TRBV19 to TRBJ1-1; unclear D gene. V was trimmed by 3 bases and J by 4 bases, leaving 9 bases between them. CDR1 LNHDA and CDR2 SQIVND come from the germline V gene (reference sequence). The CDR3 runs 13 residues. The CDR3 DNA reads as TGTGCCAGTAGTATTTTGAGGGCCACTGAAGCTTTCTTT. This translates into CASSILRATEAFF.

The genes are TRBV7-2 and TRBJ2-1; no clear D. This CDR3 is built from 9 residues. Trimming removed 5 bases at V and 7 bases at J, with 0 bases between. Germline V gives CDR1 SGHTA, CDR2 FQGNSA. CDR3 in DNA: TGTGCCAGCAGCAATGAGCAGTTCTTC. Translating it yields CASSNEQFF.

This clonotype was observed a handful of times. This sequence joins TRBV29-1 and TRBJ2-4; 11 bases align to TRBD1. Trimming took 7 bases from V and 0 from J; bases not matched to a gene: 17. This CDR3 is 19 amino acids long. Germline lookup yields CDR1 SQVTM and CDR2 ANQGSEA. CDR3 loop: CSAEDRGRGGMSAKNIQYF. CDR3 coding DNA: TGCAGCGCAGAGGACAGGGGGCGAGGGGGTATGTCAGCCAAAAACATTCAGTACTTC.

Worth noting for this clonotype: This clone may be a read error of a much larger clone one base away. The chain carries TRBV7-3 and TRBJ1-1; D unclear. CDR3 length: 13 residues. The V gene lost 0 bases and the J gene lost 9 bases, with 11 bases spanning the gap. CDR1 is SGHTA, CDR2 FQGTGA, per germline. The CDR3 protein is CASSLTGVSQAFF. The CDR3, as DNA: TGTGCCAGCAGCTTAACCGGGGTGAGTCAAGCTTTCTTT. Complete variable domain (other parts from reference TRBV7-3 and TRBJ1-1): GAGVSQTPSNKVTEKGKYVELRCDPISGHTALYWYRQSLGQGPEFLIYFQGTGAADDSGLPNDRFFAVRPEGSVSTLKIQRTERGDSAVYLCASSLTGVSQAFFGQGTRLTVV.

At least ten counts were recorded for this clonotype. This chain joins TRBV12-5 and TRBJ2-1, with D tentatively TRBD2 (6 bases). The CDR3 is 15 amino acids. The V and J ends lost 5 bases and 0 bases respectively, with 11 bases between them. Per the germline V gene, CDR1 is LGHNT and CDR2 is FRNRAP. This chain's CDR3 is CASGRRESSYNEQFF. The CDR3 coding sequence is TGTGCTAGTGGTCGTCGGGAGAGCTCCTACAATGAGCAGTTCTTC.

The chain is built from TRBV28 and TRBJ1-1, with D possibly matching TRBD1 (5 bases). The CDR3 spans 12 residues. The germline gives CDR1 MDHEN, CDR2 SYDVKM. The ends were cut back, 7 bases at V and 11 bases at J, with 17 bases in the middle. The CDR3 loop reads CASIRDGGSAFF. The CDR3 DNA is TGTGCCAGCATTAGGGACGGAGGATCGGCTTTCTTT.

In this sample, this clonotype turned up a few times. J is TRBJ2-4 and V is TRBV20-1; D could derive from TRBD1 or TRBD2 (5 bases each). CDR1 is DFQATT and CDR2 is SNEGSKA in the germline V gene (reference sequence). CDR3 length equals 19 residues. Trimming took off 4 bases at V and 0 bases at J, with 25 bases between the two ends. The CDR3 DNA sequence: TGCAGTGCTAAACCTGGGGACCAACTTGGGAGACTAGCCAAAAACATTCAGTACTTC. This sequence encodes CSAKPGDQLGRLAKNIQYF.

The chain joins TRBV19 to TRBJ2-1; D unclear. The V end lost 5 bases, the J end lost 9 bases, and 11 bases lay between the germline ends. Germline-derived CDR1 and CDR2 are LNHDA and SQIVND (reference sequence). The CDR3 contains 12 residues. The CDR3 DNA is TGTGCCAGTAGTCAAGGCTGGGGTGAGCAGTTCTTC. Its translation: CASSQGWGEQFF.

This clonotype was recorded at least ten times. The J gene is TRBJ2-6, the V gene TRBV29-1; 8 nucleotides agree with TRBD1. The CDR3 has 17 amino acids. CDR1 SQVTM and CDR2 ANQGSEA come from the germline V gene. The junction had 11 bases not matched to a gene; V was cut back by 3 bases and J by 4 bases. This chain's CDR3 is CSVDQGQGASGANVLTF. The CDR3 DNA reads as TGCAGCGTTGATCAGGGGCAGGGGGCTTCGGGGGCCAACGTCCTGACTTTC.

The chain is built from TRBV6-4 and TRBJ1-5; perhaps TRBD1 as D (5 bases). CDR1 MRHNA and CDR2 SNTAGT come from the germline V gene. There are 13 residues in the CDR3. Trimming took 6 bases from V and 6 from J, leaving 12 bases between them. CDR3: CASSVRVGQPQHF. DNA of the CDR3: TGTGCCAGCAGCGTCAGGGTGGGTCAGCCCCAGCATTTT.

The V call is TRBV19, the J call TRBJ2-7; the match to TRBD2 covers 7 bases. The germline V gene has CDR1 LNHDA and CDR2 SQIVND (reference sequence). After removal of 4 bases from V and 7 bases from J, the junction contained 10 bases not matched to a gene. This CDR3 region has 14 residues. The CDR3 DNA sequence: TGTGCCAGTAGTACGGGGACTACCGCCGGGGAGCAGTACTTC. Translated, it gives CASSTGTTAGEQYF.

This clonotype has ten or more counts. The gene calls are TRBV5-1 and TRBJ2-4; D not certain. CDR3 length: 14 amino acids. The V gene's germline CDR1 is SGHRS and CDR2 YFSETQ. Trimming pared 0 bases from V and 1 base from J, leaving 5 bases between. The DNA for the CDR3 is TGCGCCAGCAGCTTGGGACTCGCCAAAAACATTCAGTACTTC. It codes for CASSLGLAKNIQYF.

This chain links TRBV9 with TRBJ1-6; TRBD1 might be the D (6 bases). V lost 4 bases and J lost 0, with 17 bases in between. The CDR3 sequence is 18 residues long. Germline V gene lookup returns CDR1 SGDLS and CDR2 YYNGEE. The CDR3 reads CASSFGGHQSSYNSPLHF. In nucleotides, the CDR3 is TGTGCCAGCAGCTTTGGGGGACACCAAAGCTCCTATAATTCACCCCTCCACTTT.

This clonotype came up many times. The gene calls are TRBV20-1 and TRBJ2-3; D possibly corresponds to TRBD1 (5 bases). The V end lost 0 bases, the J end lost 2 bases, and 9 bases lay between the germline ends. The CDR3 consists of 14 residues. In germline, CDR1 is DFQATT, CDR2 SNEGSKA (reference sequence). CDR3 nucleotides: TGCAGTGCTAGAGATGGGGCAGCCACAGATACGCAGTATTTT. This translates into CSARDGAATDTQYF.

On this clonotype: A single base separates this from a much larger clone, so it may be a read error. The CDR3 is CSAEGTSGSRGDTQYF. The CDR3 nucleotides read TGCAGCGCTGAAGGGACTAGCGGGAGTAGGGGAGATACGCAGTATTTT. The J gene is TRBJ2-3, the V gene TRBV29-1, with TRBD2 identical over 14 bases. CDR1 and CDR2 from the germline V gene are SQVTM and ANQGSEA. The CDR3 is 16 residues long.

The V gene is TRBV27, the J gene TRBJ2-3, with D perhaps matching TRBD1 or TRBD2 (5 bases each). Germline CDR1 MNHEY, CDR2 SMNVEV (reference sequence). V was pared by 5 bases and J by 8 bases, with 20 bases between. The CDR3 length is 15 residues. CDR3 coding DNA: TGTGCCAGCAGTCCCACCGGGGCCCTCCCTGGTACGCAGTATTTT. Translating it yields CASSPTGALPGTQYF.

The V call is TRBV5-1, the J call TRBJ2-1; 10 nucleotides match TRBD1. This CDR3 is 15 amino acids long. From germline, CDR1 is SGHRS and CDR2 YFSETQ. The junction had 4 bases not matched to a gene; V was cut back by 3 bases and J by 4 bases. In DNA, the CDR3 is TGCGCCAGCAGCTCGTTGGGACAGGGGTACAATGAGCAGTTCTTC. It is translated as CASSSLGQGYNEQFF.

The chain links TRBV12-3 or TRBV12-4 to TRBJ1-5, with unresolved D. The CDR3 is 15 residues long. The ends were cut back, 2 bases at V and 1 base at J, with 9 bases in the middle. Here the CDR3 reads CASSLSPGSNQPQHF. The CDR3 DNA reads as TGTGCCAGCAGTTTATCCCCTGGCAGCAATCAGCCCCAGCATTTT.

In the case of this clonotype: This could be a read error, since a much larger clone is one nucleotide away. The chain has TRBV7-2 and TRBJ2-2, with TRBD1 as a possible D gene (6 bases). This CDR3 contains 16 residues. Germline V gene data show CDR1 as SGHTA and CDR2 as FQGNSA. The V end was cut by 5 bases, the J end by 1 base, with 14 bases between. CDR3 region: CASSIIVQGNTGELFF. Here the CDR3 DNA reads TGTGCCAGCAGCATAATAGTACAGGGGAACACCGGGGAGCTGTTTTTT.

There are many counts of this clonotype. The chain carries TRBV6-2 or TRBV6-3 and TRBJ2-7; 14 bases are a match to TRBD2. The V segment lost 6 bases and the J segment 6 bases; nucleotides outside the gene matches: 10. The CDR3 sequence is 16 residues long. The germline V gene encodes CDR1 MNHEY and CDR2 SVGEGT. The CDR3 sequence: CASSTGLAGATAEQYF. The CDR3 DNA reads TGTGCCAGCAGCACGGGACTAGCGGGAGCAACCGCCGAGCAGTACTTC.